The 20 T cell receptor beta chains below were found in one sample sequenced in a study of vaccination effects on CD4 cells after COVID-19. Produced via immunoSEQ multiplex PCR; TCRdb's table is partial and in-frame only. The table has about 26,000 clones, over 60% seen once. These TCRs are of unknown antigen specificity. Before any sequencing was done, the ViraFEST assay used viral peptide pools to expand antigen-specific CD4+ T cells. Isolating CD4+ T cells followed 9 to 11 days of culture. Subjects were given two BNT162b2 or mRNA-1273 vaccine doses. Sequencing used CD4+ T cells from PBMCs cultured with SARS-CoV-2 spike peptides, obtained after COVID-19 vaccination. The receptors were sampled from a human donor who received a COVID-19 vaccine. Some clones in this sample may be carry-over from other donors' samples.

In its sample, this clone is medium-sized (0.01 to 0.1%). The V call is TRBV7-8, the J call TRBJ2-1, with D perhaps TRBD2 (6 bases). With 3 bases removed from V and 0 bases from J, the gap between germline ends came to 9 bases. Germline CDR1 is SGHVS and CDR2 is FQNEAQ. This CDR3 region has 15 residues. The CDR3 nucleotides read TGTGCCAGCAGCTTGGAGGGCAGCTCCTACAATGAGCAGTTCTTC. This sequence encodes CASSLEGSSYNEQFF.

The chain links TRBV18 to TRBJ1-3, with D tentatively TRBD1 (6 bases). Germline V gives CDR1 KGHSH, CDR2 LQKENI. Between the trimmed V and J ends, which lost 3 bases and 4 bases, there was a span of 16 bases. The CDR3 has 16 residues. The DNA of the CDR3 is TGTGCCAGCTCACCCGGCCGACAGGCGGGGGGAAACACCATATATTTT. It specifies CASSPGRQAGGNTIYF.

The chain links TRBV5-1 to TRBJ1-4; possibly TRBD1 for D (5 bases). Trimming removed 3 bases at V and 2 bases at J, with 8 bases between. Germline lookup yields CDR1 SGHRS and CDR2 YFSETQ. This CDR3 is built from 14 residues. The CDR3 loop reads CASSSRATNEKLFF. The CDR3 DNA reads as TGCGCCAGCAGCTCCAGGGCTACTAATGAAAAACTGTTTTTT.

This clone has just one count. This chain joins TRBV7-3 and TRBJ2-3; 8 bases map to TRBD2. Germline V gives CDR1 SGHTA, CDR2 FQGTGA. This CDR3 spans 16 amino acids. V dropped 5 bases and J dropped 2; count of bases not matched to a gene: 9. The CDR3 DNA follows: TGTGCCAGCAGCCGGGAGCGGGGGCCGTACACAGATACGCAGTATTTT. Translation: CASSRERGPYTDTQYF.

Comments on this clone: This specimen includes other DNA sequences encoding the same CDR3. The chain carries TRBV7-2 and TRBJ2-5; 11 bases line up with TRBD2. The germline gives CDR1 SGHTA, CDR2 FQGNSA. The ends lost 5 bases at V and 2 bases at J; junction bases unmatched: 7. This CDR3 spans 16 amino acids. DNA for the CDR3: TGTGCCAGCAGCCCCCTCACTAGCGGGGGACAAGAGACCCAGTACTTC. This encodes CASSPLTSGGQETQYF.

The chain uses TRBV3-1 (or the pseudogene TRBV3-2) and TRBJ1-1; TRBD1 matches at 8 bases. The ends lost 3 bases at V and 0 bases at J; junction bases unmatched: 0. This CDR3 comprises 14 residues. CDR1 is LGHDT and CDR2 is YNNKEL in the germline V gene (reference sequence). The CDR3 spells CASSQTGVNTEAFF. CDR3 bases: TGTGCCAGCAGCCAGACAGGGGTGAACACTGAAGCTTTCTTT.

This clone showed up just a few times. The chain couples TRBV6-5 to TRBJ1-1; D possibly corresponds to TRBD1 (6 bases). The V end was cut by 2 bases, the J end by 0 bases, with 13 bases between. CDR3 size: 16 residues. Germline CDR1 MNHEY, CDR2 SVGAGI. The CDR3 DNA follows: TGTGCCAGCAGTTACATTGGCAGGGGAATGAACACTGAAGCTTTCTTT. Its translation: CASSYIGRGMNTEAFF.

This chain joins TRBV6-4 and TRBJ2-3; tentative D call: TRBD2 (5 bases). This CDR3 region has 16 residues. The V end was cut by 2 bases, the J end by 0 bases, with 12 bases between. Per the germline V gene, CDR1 is MRHNA and CDR2 is SNTAGT. The CDR3 region is CASSDHSASSTDTQYF. CDR3 nucleotide sequence: TGTGCCAGCAGTGACCATAGCGCCTCTAGCACAGATACGCAGTATTTT.

This chain joins TRBV4-3 and TRBJ2-1; 8 bases line up with TRBD2. With 0 bases clipped from V and 4 bases from J, the junction kept 8 bases outside the gene matches. This CDR3 is built from 17 residues. The germline CDR1 and CDR2 sequences are LGHNA and YSLEER. CDR3 coding DNA: TGCGCCAGCAGCCAAGAAATCCCAAGCGGGGGATACAATGAGCAGTTCTTC. This encodes CASSQEIPSGGYNEQFF.

Written as DNA, the CDR3 is TGTGCCAGCTCACCTGGACAGGTTCAAGAGACCCAGTACTTC. Translating it yields CASSPGQVQETQYF. The chain employs TRBV18 and TRBJ2-5; 7 bases are a match to TRBD1. From germline, CDR1 is KGHSH and CDR2 LQKENI. With 3 bases clipped from V and 2 bases from J, the junction kept 3 bases outside the gene matches. This CDR3 has 14 residues.

This chain uses TRBV28 with TRBJ1-5; D remains unclear. CDR1 is MDHEN and CDR2 is SYDVKM in the germline V gene. The CDR3 spans 14 residues. With 6 bases removed from V and 4 bases from J, the gap between germline ends came to 13 bases. The CDR3 nucleotides are TGTGCCAGCAGGGCGGGCTCAATTAATCAGCCCCAGCATTTT. It translates to CASRAGSINQPQHF. Full variable domain (missing parts from reference TRBV28 and TRBJ1-5): DVKVTQSSRYLVKRTGEKVFLECVQDMDHENMFWYRQDPGLGLRLIYFSYDVKMKEKGDIPEGYSVSREKKERFSLILESASTNQTSMYLCASRAGSINQPQHFGDGTRLSIL.

This chain links TRBV11-2 with TRBJ2-7; 12 nucleotides line up with TRBD2. V trimming: 5 bases; J trimming: 3 bases; junction bases outside the gene matches: 5. The CDR3 consists of 15 residues. Germline V lookup: CDR1 SGHAT, CDR2 FQNNGV. The CDR3: CASSQGTSGFYEQYF. The CDR3 DNA follows: TGTGCCAGCAGCCAAGGGACTAGCGGGTTCTACGAGCAGTACTTC.

The chain links TRBV5-1 to TRBJ1-2, with 9 bases aligning to TRBD1. Trimming at V came to 5 bases and at J to 2 bases, leaving 4 bases not matched to a gene. The CDR3 runs to 14 residues. Germline CDR1 SGHRS, CDR2 YFSETQ. CDR3 sequence reads: CASRNGTGNYGYTF. The CDR3 nucleotides are TGCGCCAGCAGAAACGGGACAGGGAACTATGGCTACACCTTC.

By sample fraction, this clone is medium-sized (0.01 to 0.1%). This rearrangement joins TRBV7-9 to TRBJ1-3, with 10 positions matching TRBD1. V was clipped by 5 bases and J by 7 bases; unmatched bases: 8. CDR1 and CDR2 (germline): SEHNR, FQNEAQ (reference sequence). The CDR3 is 15 residues long. The CDR3: CASSQGTGDRNTIYF. The CDR3 DNA sequence: TGTGCCAGCAGCCAAGGGACAGGGGATCGGAACACCATATATTTT.

The genes are TRBV7-8 and TRBJ1-5; the D is unclear. Between the trimmed V and J ends, which lost 2 bases and 3 bases, there was a span of 2 bases. The CDR3 has 12 residues. The germline CDR1 and CDR2 sequences are SGHVS and FQNEAQ. CDR3 region: CASSLFNQPQHF. The CDR3 DNA reads as TGTGCCAGCAGCTTATTCAATCAGCCCCAGCATTTT.

The V call is TRBV5-1, the J call TRBJ1-2; D uncertain. The CDR3 covers 13 residues. V dropped 0 bases and J dropped 6 bases, with 9 bases sitting between them. Per the germline V gene, CDR1 is SGHRS and CDR2 is YFSETQ. The chain's CDR3 is CASSLDVRHGYTF. CDR3 DNA: TGCGCCAGCAGCTTGGACGTAAGGCATGGCTACACCTTC.

This clone was seen only once. This chain uses TRBV6-5 with TRBJ1-5; 8 bases fit TRBD1. The CDR3 consists of 14 residues. The germline CDR1 and CDR2 sequences are MNHEY and SVGAGI. After removal of 3 bases from V and 6 bases from J, the junction contained 4 bases not matched to a gene. The CDR3 DNA reads TGTGCCAGCAGTTATTACAGGGGGTCTCAGCCCCAGCATTTT. This gives the protein CASSYYRGSQPQHF.

The chain employs TRBV5-1 and TRBJ1-1; D not certain. The CDR3 covers 14 residues. V lost 2 bases to trimming and J lost 3 bases, with 11 bases between them. Germline CDR1 reads SGHRS; CDR2 reads YFSETQ. The DNA of the CDR3 is TGCGCCAGCAGCTTAACTGTGCATGACACTGAAGCTTTCTTT. Amino acid sequence: CASSLTVHDTEAFF.

The chain uses TRBV19 and TRBJ2-3; 10 positions match TRBD1. The CDR3 runs to 15 residues. Germline loops: CDR1 LNHDA, CDR2 SQIVND (reference sequence). Losses at the gene ends were 9 bases for V and 1 base for J; bases not matched to a gene: 7. DNA for the CDR3: TGTGCCAGCCGTGACAGGGGGCGAGGCACAGATACGCAGTATTTT. It yields the protein CASRDRGRGTDTQYF.

The genes are TRBV10-3 and TRBJ1-2; TRBD1 matches 7 bases. Germline-derived CDR1 and CDR2 are ENHRY and SYGVKD. J gave up 5 bases and V 5 bases, and 5 bases lay outside the gene matches. This CDR3 has 13 residues. CDR3 DNA: TGTGCCATCAGTAGGGACAGCATATATGGCTACACCTTC. This translates into CAISRDSIYGYTF.